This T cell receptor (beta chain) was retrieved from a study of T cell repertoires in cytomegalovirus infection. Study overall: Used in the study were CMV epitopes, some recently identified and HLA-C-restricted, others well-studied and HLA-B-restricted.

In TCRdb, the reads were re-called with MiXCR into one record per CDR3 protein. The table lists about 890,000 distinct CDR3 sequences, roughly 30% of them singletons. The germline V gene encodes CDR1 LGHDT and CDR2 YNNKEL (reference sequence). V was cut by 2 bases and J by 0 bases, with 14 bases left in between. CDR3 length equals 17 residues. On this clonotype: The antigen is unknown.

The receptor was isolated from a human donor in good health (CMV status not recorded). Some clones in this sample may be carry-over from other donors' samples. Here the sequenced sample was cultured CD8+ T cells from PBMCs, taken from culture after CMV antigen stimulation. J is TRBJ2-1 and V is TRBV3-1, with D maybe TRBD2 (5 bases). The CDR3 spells CASSQNEGFYSYNEQFF. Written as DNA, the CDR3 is TGTGCCAGCAGCCAAAATGAGGGCTTTTACTCCTACAATGAGCAGTTCTTC.